This T cell receptor beta chain was observed in a study of beta chain features in type 1 diabetes (dated by TCRdb to 2016 to 2019). Some background on the complete study: Mean age, gender distribution, total cell number and subset yield were not different between patients and healthy donors. Across all samples, 107,917,701 sorted cells were examined, and cell number per subset correlated strongly with RNA yield. The study compared TCRB repertoires of sorted circulating CD4+ T cell subsets between recently diagnosed type 1 diabetes patients and matched healthy donors. Regulatory and stem cell-like memory subsets were obtained from only 8 patients and roughly 8 healthy donors, while naive and central memory subsets were obtained from all 30 or so donors.

From each donor, a single peripheral blood sample of 100 to 150 mL on average was drawn into heparinised tubes. Using a panel that included CD45RO, CCR7, CD25, CD127, CD95 and CD27, naive, central memory, regulatory and stem cell-like memory CD4+ T cells were sorted on a BD FACSAria II. A purity above 98% was achieved for all sorted populations. PBMCs were isolated immediately by Lymphoprep density gradient centrifugation and stained directly without culture. To minimize batch effects, samples were stained and sorted in pairs, one healthy donor with one patient per experiment. Measured from the cysteine to the phenylalanine, the CDR3 is 15 residues long. The sequence is cut down to CDR3 DNA, 45 bases in frame from base 1. CDR1 and CDR2 are read off the germline V gene as SGHAT and FQNNGV. Trimming at the junction amounts to 1 base on V and 4 bases on J, and the germline ends lie 14 bases apart. The High Capacity cDNA Reverse Transcription Kit was used to reverse transcribe all of the isolated RNA, meaning that expressed TCRB transcripts were what got sequenced. Deep immunoSEQ sequencing was performed on naive, central memory and regulatory T cell samples, with an average of roughly 3.5 million total reads per sample. After sorted cells were lysed in RLT buffer, RNA was extracted with DNase-treated RNeasy Micro or Mini kits, with the choice depending on cell number. To prevent cross-contamination, each cell subset was processed individually, whereas patient and healthy donor samples were processed jointly. Using the immunoSEQ multiplex PCR, TCRB sequences were amplified from cDNA into 87-bp fragments spanning the CDR3 region. Sequencing of the amplicons was done on the Illumina HiSeq platform. Turning to the authors' computational methods: Synthetic template baselines were used to correct PCR bias computationally, reads within Hamming distance 2 were collapsed together, and singletons that could not be merged were discarded. Reads were aligned to IMGT to assign V, D and J genes, CDR3 length, and insertions or deletions at six rearrangement sites. Clonotype counts were normalized to sorted cell number within each subset before computing true diversity and Gini coefficients with the tcR R package. The overlap coefficient, calculated on TCRB nucleotide sequences, was used to measure repertoire sharing. As a proxy for the pre-selection repertoire, out-of-frame TCRB sequences from naive cells were analyzed. In TCRdb, the immuneACCESS table is reduced to in-frame sequences with V and J assigned. These tables do not hold every clone; where another copy was compared, an unresolved V gene accounts for under half, and the others remain unexplained. Clonal size and the V and J genes are those of that table, whereas D and trimming came from the DNA. This sample is represented by about 250,000 clones; 13% to 15% of them were singletons. The ten largest clones capture around 0.03% of the sample.

General study outcomes and caveats: Naive, central memory and regulatory TCRB repertoires appeared to be more similar among patients than among healthy donors. Because cDNA rather than genomic DNA was sequenced, highly expressing activated cells could have been over-represented, although no difference in activation and CD3 levels was found between groups. Shorter templates might be favored by PCR, yet because patient and control samples were amplified and corrected together, any such skew would affect both groups equally. A moderate but significant shortening of TCRB CDR3 length was observed in type 1 diabetes patients in all four CD4+ subsets. At VDJ recombination sites, patients with type 1 diabetes made fewer insertions and deleted more nucleotides, a pattern implying thymic rearrangement abnormalities. Only small numbers of individuals were included in the HLA sub-analyses, which left unresolved whether HLA type had any influence on TCRB rearrangement.

This clone showed up just a few times. The antigen it binds to is not known. No much larger clonotype is one base removed from it; base qualities were not supplied. The source of this sequence is a woman aged 40 to 50 in good health. Source material: naive CD4+ T cells from blood. The sample's cell subset or site label is to be understood as: true naive CD4+ T cells. This sequence uses TRBV11-2 and TRBJ2-7; the D gene remains uncertain. Read as DNA, the sequence is TGTGCCAGCAGCTTAGCTTTCTGGGCTTCTTACGAGCAGTACTTC. It codes for CASSLAFWASYEQYF.